The present entry profiles one T cell receptor beta chain with its context. Profiled with immunoSEQ multiplex PCR; TCRdb holds only in-frame clones, not every one. The sample includes some 700,000 clones, roughly 90% seen only once; the top ten take around 0.0099%. The sample comes from a study of shared T cell receptors in the human thymus. Germline V lookup: CDR1 MDHEN, CDR2 SYDVKM. With 4 bases removed from V and 1 base from J, the gap between germline ends came to 17 bases. The CDR3 runs 16 residues. In addition, the sample was reused for a study of human thymus T cells. That report notes: The donors were infants in Finland with congenital heart defects, otherwise immunologically healthy. The thymus tissue came from resections taken during corrective heart surgery. Usage of V and J genes appeared biased in thymic and blood repertoires. There were highly overlapping thymic repertoires among unrelated individuals, as related research reported.

This receptor was taken from a boy under three years old with a congenital heart defect. This chain links TRBV28 with TRBJ2-7; a weak D match, TRBD2 (6 bases). Sequencing was performed on thymocytes. CDR3 in amino acids: CASSSVPLAASYEQYF. The CDR3 nucleotides read TGTGCCAGCAGTTCGGTCCCACTAGCCGCTTCCTACGAGCAGTACTTC.